Listed below are T cell receptor beta chains from one sample, sequenced in a study of CD8+ T cells in alopecia areata. Some clones are missing from TCRdb's copy, which holds only in-frame ones; the method was immunoSEQ multiplex PCR. Of 100,000 to 150,000 clones detected, approximately 53% appear once; the ten largest clones hold 4.5%. The sample here was CD4+ T cells sorted from blood, taken at week 0. The receptors come from a human donor with alopecia areata. Both conserved end residues are part of each CDR3. Fields, in order: V gene, J gene, CDR3 protein.

v_call: TRBV20-1
j_call: TRBJ2-3
cdr3_aa: CSARIMQGQYF

v_call: TRBV18
j_call: TRBJ2-2
cdr3_aa: CASSRQGPTGELFF

v_call: TRBV4-3
j_call: TRBJ1-1
cdr3_aa: CASSQLTGGNTEAFF

v_call: TRBV5-1
j_call: TRBJ2-5
cdr3_aa: CASSPRLAGETQYF

v_call: TRBV29-1
j_call: TRBJ2-5
cdr3_aa: CSVSAGRVQETQYF

v_call: TRBV5-1
j_call: TRBJ2-3
cdr3_aa: CASSPLGTGLLTDTQYF

v_call: TRBV18
j_call: TRBJ2-7
cdr3_aa: CASSPQDGPYEQYF

v_call: TRBV14
j_call: TRBJ2-1
cdr3_aa: CASSQPTGVGNEQFF

v_call: TRBV5-1
j_call: TRBJ1-1
cdr3_aa: CASSSWTGQGTEAFF

v_call: TRBV5-1
j_call: TRBJ2-7
cdr3_aa: CASSLGSGRSEQYF

v_call: TRBV30
j_call: TRBJ1-2
cdr3_aa: CACRWDSYGYTF

v_call: TRBV19
j_call: TRBJ2-5
cdr3_aa: CASSPAGVQETQYF

v_call: TRBV6-6
j_call: TRBJ2-7
cdr3_aa: CASSYGAGGIYEQYF

v_call: TRBV5-5
j_call: TRBJ1-2
cdr3_aa: CASSFGGTYGYTF

v_call: TRBV19
j_call: TRBJ1-2
cdr3_aa: CASSIFNSANGYTF

v_call: TRBV7-9
j_call: TRBJ2-5
cdr3_aa: CASSLAVPGVTQYF

v_call: TRBV6-5
j_call: TRBJ1-5
cdr3_aa: CASSYSEGVENQPQHF

v_call: TRBV7-2
j_call: TRBJ2-6
cdr3_aa: CASSLLDGGSSGANVLTF

v_call: TRBV27
j_call: TRBJ1-2
cdr3_aa: CASSLRPRAESYTF

v_call: TRBV29-1
j_call: TRBJ2-3
cdr3_aa: CSASTDTQYF

v_call: TRBV18
j_call: TRBJ1-1
cdr3_aa: CASSPRTGGTEAFF

v_call: TRBV4-1
j_call: TRBJ2-7
cdr3_aa: CASSSQLVGSYEQYF

v_call: TRBV18
j_call: TRBJ2-7
cdr3_aa: CASSPGTDSYEQYF

v_call: TRBV4-3
j_call: TRBJ1-2
cdr3_aa: CASSQVDRHGGYTF

v_call: TRBV7-3
j_call: TRBJ1-2
cdr3_aa: CASSPTPGGFGGYTF

v_call: TRBV19
j_call: TRBJ1-2
cdr3_aa: CATIRTGEKGGYTF

v_call: TRBV4-1
j_call: TRBJ2-3
cdr3_aa: CASSQEPWGLGGDTQYF

v_call: TRBV7-9
j_call: TRBJ2-3
cdr3_aa: CASSLDRGSTDTQYF

v_call: TRBV2
j_call: TRBJ2-2
cdr3_aa: CASRKGLNTGELFF

v_call: TRBV7-2
j_call: TRBJ1-5
cdr3_aa: CASSRWSNQPQHF

v_call: TRBV7-2
j_call: TRBJ1-4
cdr3_aa: CASSFTGASNEKLFF

v_call: TRBV6-6
j_call: TRBJ1-5
cdr3_aa: CASSYSGGPQHF

v_call: TRBV7-2
j_call: TRBJ2-7
cdr3_aa: CASSLGPGPSYEQYF

v_call: TRBV7-7
j_call: TRBJ2-3
cdr3_aa: CASSLTGFGDTQYF

v_call: TRBV19
j_call: TRBJ2-1
cdr3_aa: CASSAPSSSGRRAQFF

v_call: TRBV30
j_call: TRBJ2-1
cdr3_aa: CAWSVLSLGALFF

v_call: TRBV2
j_call: TRBJ2-3
cdr3_aa: CASQPGGPEADTQYF

v_call: TRBV30
j_call: TRBJ2-4
cdr3_aa: CAWSAGLAKKNIQYF

v_call: TRBV9
j_call: TRBJ2-1
cdr3_aa: CASSVSAGGPDNEQFF

v_call: TRBV29-1
j_call: TRBJ2-7
cdr3_aa: CSFYSNSYEQYF

v_call: TRBV18
j_call: TRBJ1-5
cdr3_aa: CASSLYRDSNQPQHF

v_call: TRBV19
j_call: TRBJ1-5
cdr3_aa: CASSIAGNQPQHF

v_call: TRBV4-2
j_call: TRBJ2-7
cdr3_aa: CASSRPTGAGDSYEQYF

v_call: TRBV5-1
j_call: TRBJ2-7
cdr3_aa: CASRLGTGNTYEQYF

v_call: TRBV6-1
j_call: TRBJ2-5
cdr3_aa: CASSESLTSWNQYF

v_call: TRBV28
j_call: TRBJ2-1
cdr3_aa: CASSATSGRATEQFF

v_call: TRBV27
j_call: TRBJ2-7
cdr3_aa: CASSLKGALYEQYF

v_call: TRBV7-9
j_call: TRBJ2-2
cdr3_aa: CASSAPWTAGELFF

v_call: TRBV7-3
j_call: TRBJ2-1
cdr3_aa: CASSPSGQGYNEQFF

v_call: TRBV29-1
j_call: TRBJ1-2
cdr3_aa: CSAESRDGYTF

v_call: TRBV18
j_call: TRBJ2-3
cdr3_aa: CASSPFRDGPGDTQYF